A single sample is the source of the 9 T cell receptor beta chains below, sequenced in a study of Ad26.COV2.S vaccination and SARS-CoV-2 variants. Treatment denoted: around 19 received Ad26.COV2.S at low or high dose, single or two shots; several received placebo; per-sample allocation not given. Following the first vaccine or placebo injection, samples were taken on day 63. The protocol was immunoSEQ multiplex PCR, while the TCRdb copy is restricted to in-frame clones and leaves out a portion. The sample contains 380,000 or so clones, around nine tenths of which appear only once. Sequenced here: peripheral blood, sampled in a trial of Ad26.COV2.S vaccine versus placebo. These receptors were taken from a person between 18 and 65 years old who received the Ad26.COV2.S COVID-19 vaccine or a placebo.

This rearrangement joins TRBV7-3 to TRBJ1-5, with D maybe TRBD1 (6 bases). The CDR3 is 18 amino acids. CDR1 and CDR2 (germline): SGHTA, FQGTGA. V shed 5 bases and J shed 2 bases, with 22 bases lying between them. The CDR3, as DNA: TGTGCCAGCAGCCGATACCCCCCCGGGGGCTTTGGCAATCAGCCCCAGCATTTT. It encodes CASSRYPPGGFGNQPQHF.

CDR3 protein: CSVEGLGYGYTF. DNA of the CDR3: TGCAGCGTTGAGGGCCTGGGCTATGGCTACACCTTC. The chain combines TRBV29-1 with TRBJ1-2; no clear D gene. The CDR3 covers 12 residues. CDR1 and CDR2 (germline): SQVTM, ANQGSEA. V dropped 3 bases and J dropped 4 bases, with 9 bases sitting between them.

This chain links TRBV6-5 with TRBJ1-1, with 9 positions matching TRBD1. J lost 1 base, V lost 6 bases, and 3 bases had no gene match. Germline CDR1 reads MNHEY; CDR2 reads SVGAGI. The CDR3 sequence is 14 residues long. CDR3 sequence: CASRTGGPNTEAFF. CDR3 nucleotide sequence: TGTGCCAGCAGAACAGGGGGCCCGAACACTGAAGCTTTCTTT.

The gene calls are TRBV2 and TRBJ2-7; D ambiguous. The V gene lost 8 bases and the J gene lost 10 bases, with 21 bases spanning the gap. CDR3 length: 13 amino acids. Germline CDR1 SNHLY, CDR2 FYNNEI. The CDR3 loop reads CASRDLSTPRQYF. The CDR3 DNA reads TGTGCCAGCCGAGACTTGAGTACGCCCAGACAGTACTTC.

V usage is TRBV19 and J usage is TRBJ2-1, with D perhaps TRBD1 (11 bases). Deletions cut 3 bases from V and 5 bases from J, with 29 bases between. CDR1 and CDR2 (germline): LNHDA, SQIVND (reference sequence). This CDR3 contains 20 residues. The CDR3 DNA follows: TGTGCCAGTAGTATTTTTGGGACAGGGGGGTCTAGCGGGAGTGACAATGAGCAGTTCTTC. As protein: CASSIFGTGGSSGSDNEQFF.

This clone was seen at least ten times. The gene calls are TRBV5-1 and TRBJ2-2; no reliable D call. The length of the CDR3 is 12 residues. V was shortened by 3 bases and J by 8 bases, with 8 bases between the two germline ends. Germline V CDR1 and CDR2: SGHRS, YFSETQ. The CDR3: CASSSYWGELFF. The CDR3 bases are TGCGCCAGCAGCTCATACTGGGGGGAGCTGTTTTTT.

V is TRBV5-6 and J is TRBJ1-2, with 7 bases that match TRBD1. This CDR3 is built from 15 residues. From germline, CDR1 is SGHDT and CDR2 YYEEEE. The V and J ends lost 0 bases and 2 bases, in that order; junction bases with no gene match: 4. The CDR3 loop is CASSLAPGGNYGYTF. In nucleotides, the CDR3 is TGTGCCAGCAGCTTGGCTCCAGGGGGAAACTATGGCTACACCTTC.

The chain recombines TRBV19 with TRBJ1-2; the D is unclear. V gave up 7 bases and J gave up 4 bases, with 22 bases separating them. The V gene's germline CDR1 is LNHDA and CDR2 SQIVND (reference sequence). This CDR3 is 16 amino acids long. The CDR3: CASTSFNNARSYGYTF. The CDR3 DNA reads as TGTGCCAGTACCTCCTTTAACAACGCGCGGAGCTATGGCTACACCTTC.

The CDR3 loop is CASSLGPPYEQYF. As DNA, the CDR3 is TGTGCCAGCAGCTTGGGGCCCCCCTACGAGCAGTACTTC. The chain has TRBV5-5 and TRBJ2-7; D is unclear. This CDR3 spans 13 amino acids. V was shortened by 0 bases and J by 2 bases, with 6 bases between the two germline ends. Germline-derived CDR1 and CDR2 are SGHKS and YYEKEE (reference sequence).